Given below is one TCR beta chain in context. Its antigen remains unknown. All donors participated as healthy donors of bone marrow. This PCR relied on a set of 60 Vbeta primers and 13 Jbeta primers. Using immunoSEQ multiplex PCR, the repertoire was profiled, and TCRdb retains in-frame clones only, with some absent. In the table there are more than 90,000 clones, 78% of which are singletons. The data belong to a study of cytomegalovirus exposure and HLA in healthy donors. Study-wide results and caveats: Specificity for CMV antigens was confirmed in vitro for three of the CMV-associated chains. The study put roughly 160 TCR beta chains on its list as cytomegalovirus-associated.

V was clipped by 7 bases and J by 6 bases; unmatched bases: 7. The CDR3 covers 14 residues. In germline, CDR1 is MRHNA, CDR2 SNTAGT. The receptor was derived from a woman in her thirties or forties in good health and CMV-seronegative. The chain carries TRBV6-4 and TRBJ2-1; 9 nucleotides match TRBD2. The sequenced sample consisted of PBMCs. The CDR3 reads CASNLEAGGNEQFF. As DNA, the CDR3 is TGTGCCAGCAATTTGGAAGCGGGGGGCAATGAGCAGTTCTTC.